This TCR beta chain was recorded in a study of shared clonotypes between healthy human individuals. Generated by immunoSEQ multiplex PCR, the TCRdb table keeps only in-frame clones and is missing some. This sample has some 1.4 million clones, with roughly 95% found just once. The ends were cut back, 0 bases at V and 2 bases at J, with 17 bases in the middle. The CDR3 loop spans 18 amino acids. The chain combines TRBV23-1 with TRBJ1-5; no clear D. TRBV23-1 is treated as an ORF (open reading frame) with a function not yet certain. The source material was naive CD4+ T cells sorted from blood. Indicated subset: CD45RA+ positively selected. The source of this sequence is a man aged 25-45 years in good health. CDR3 sequence (DNA): TGCGCCAGCAGTCAATCAAATCGTAGAGGGATGGGCAATCAGCCCCAGCATTTT. It translates to CASSQSNRRGMGNQPQHF.